This T cell receptor beta chain emerged from a study of CD8 T cells in Susac syndrome. Study summary: The sequenced Susac syndrome patients included more than five who had clinically active disease and roughly eight who were in remission. Patients with Susac syndrome were therapy-naive, treated with corticosteroids, or treated with intravenous immunoglobulin alone when blood was collected.

Broader study findings: The authors found no clonal expansion in Susac syndrome CD4+ T cell repertoires.

Concerning this clonotype: The antigen remains unidentified. The junction shows a germline mismatch at one end, possibly a read error.

CDR1 and CDR2 (germline): LNHNV, YYDKDF (reference sequence). This CDR3 is 12 amino acids long. cDNA came from roughly 0.5 to 1 ug RNA primed by random hexamers. Each CDR3 protein gets one entry after TCRdb re-called the immunoSEQ multiplex PCR reads with MiXCR. This sample has over 140,000 distinct CDR3 sequences, with about 95% found just once. The sequencing sample was made of CD4+ T cells from PBMCs. The sequence derives from a human donor with Susac syndrome. This sequence joins TRBV15 and TRBJ2-4; D not resolved. CDR3 in DNA: TGTGCCACCAGCAGAGATGTTGGAAGGTCGGTCTTC. This translates into CATSRDVGRSVF.